This passage covers 17 T cell receptor beta chains from one sample sequenced in a study of control samples from healthy donors and cancer patients. Sequencing was performed with immunoSEQ multiplex PCR; in TCRdb, only in-frame clones are kept and a portion is missing. The sample includes tens of thousands of clones, 70% to 90% of them seen just once. Sequenced: PBMCs. The receptors were gathered from a woman aged 60 to 75 with head and neck cancer.

V and J are TRBV25-1 and TRBJ2-1; the match to TRBD2 covers 13 bases. The length of the CDR3 is 15 residues. Germline lookup yields CDR1 MGHDK and CDR2 SYGVNS. V lost 4 bases, J lost 9 bases, and 6 bases stayed unmatched. Here the CDR3 DNA reads TGTGCCAGCAGTGGGACTAGCGGGAGACTTGGTGAGCAGTTCTTC. Protein product: CASSGTSGRLGEQFF.

The rearrangement uses TRBV19 and TRBJ2-1, with TRBD2 matching over 9 bases. After removal of 4 bases from V and 0 bases from J, the junction contained 4 bases not matched to a gene. This CDR3 has 16 residues. The V gene's germline CDR1 is LNHDA and CDR2 SQIVND (reference sequence). The DNA of the CDR3 is TGTGCCAGTAGTACCTCACTAGCGGGCTCCTACAATGAGCAGTTCTTC. The encoded protein is CASSTSLAGSYNEQFF.

The V and J genes are TRBV2 and TRBJ2-6; a weak D match, TRBD1 (6 bases). V gave up 6 bases and J gave up 2 bases, with 8 bases separating them. CDR3 length equals 14 residues. CDR1 is SNHLY, CDR2 FYNNEI, per germline. CDR3 loop: CASRGGAGANVLTF. Here the CDR3 DNA reads TGTGCCAGCAGAGGGGGAGCTGGGGCCAACGTCCTGACTTTC.

J is TRBJ2-5 and V is TRBV3-1 (or the pseudogene TRBV3-2); the D gene could be TRBD1 or TRBD2 (5 bases each). The CDR3 has 15 amino acids. The V and J ends lost 2 bases and 4 bases respectively, with 14 bases between them. Germline CDR1 and CDR2: LGHDT and YNNKEL (reference sequence). In DNA form, the CDR3 reads TGTGCCAGCAGCCAACCTCTCGGGGCCCGAGAGACCCAGTACTTC. Translation: CASSQPLGARETQYF.

This clone was picked up a small number of times. V gene TRBV6-2 or TRBV6-3 combines with J gene TRBJ1-4; 8 positions agree with TRBD1. Germline-derived CDR1 and CDR2 are MNHEY and SVGEGT. This CDR3 is built from 18 residues. The ends lost 2 bases at V and 0 bases at J; junction bases unmatched: 8. The CDR3: CASSYRGTGGATNEKLFF. In DNA, the CDR3 is TGTGCCAGCAGTTACCGAGGGACAGGAGGAGCAACTAATGAAAAACTGTTTTTT.

V gene TRBV18 combines with J gene TRBJ2-1; tentatively, D is TRBD2 (7 bases). The V end was cut by 3 bases, the J end by 0 bases, with 24 bases between. Germline lookup yields CDR1 KGHSH and CDR2 LQKENI. This CDR3 spans 20 amino acids. Here the CDR3 reads CASSPYRAGGGTSSYNEQFF. The CDR3 nucleotides read TGTGCCAGCTCACCCTACAGAGCAGGCGGGGGCACCAGCTCCTACAATGAGCAGTTCTTC. The full variable domain, in which reference TRBV18 and TRBJ2-1 provide the parts outside the CDR3, is NAGVMQNPRHLVRRRGQEARLRCSPMKGHSHVYWYRQLPEEGLKFMVYLQKENIIDESGMPKERFSAEFPKEGPSILRIQQVVRGDSAAYFCASSPYRAGGGTSSYNEQFFGPGTRLTVL.

The chain couples TRBV2 to TRBJ2-2; 10 nucleotides line up with TRBD1. The CDR3 sequence is 15 residues long. Germline trimming cut 6 bases from V and 5 bases from J; bases unmatched to any gene: 6. Germline V gives CDR1 SNHLY, CDR2 FYNNEI. CDR3 DNA: TGTGCCAGCAGGGGGACAGGGGCAGGAACCGGGGAGCTGTTTTTT. Protein: CASRGTGAGTGELFF.

The chain couples TRBV7-9 to TRBJ2-2; 9 bases are a match to TRBD2. The V gene end was trimmed by 5 bases and the J gene end by 2 bases; junction bases not matched to a gene: 3. Germline V lookup: CDR1 SEHNR, CDR2 FQNEAQ (reference sequence). The length of the CDR3 is 15 residues. The CDR3 nucleotides are TGTGCCAGCAGCAGGACTAGCGTAAACACCGGGGAGCTGTTTTTT. As protein: CASSRTSVNTGELFF. Full variable domain (remainder filled in from reference TRBV7-9 and TRBJ2-2): DTGVSQNPRHKITKRGQNVTFRCDPISEHNRLYWYRQTLGQGPEFLTYFQNEAQLEKSRLLSDRFSAERPKGSFSTLEIQRTEQGDSAMYLCASSRTSVNTGELFFGEGSRLTVL.

The gene calls are TRBV7-9 and TRBJ2-4; 11 bases map to TRBD1. Germline CDR1 reads SEHNR; CDR2 reads FQNEAQ (reference sequence). CDR3 length equals 17 residues. V gave up 0 bases and J gave up 3 bases; unmatched junction bases: 4. The CDR3 reads CASSLAPGQGVKNIQYF. CDR3 in DNA: TGTGCCAGCAGCTTAGCACCGGGACAGGGGGTCAAAAACATTCAGTACTTC.

This clone occurred once. The gene calls are TRBV20-1 and TRBJ1-1; D remains unclear. V lost 0 bases and J 3 bases, leaving 2 bases between the germline ends. CDR1 and CDR2 from the germline V gene are DFQATT and SNEGSKA (reference sequence). CDR3 length equals 11 residues. The CDR3 here is CSAREDTEAFF. In DNA, the CDR3 is TGCAGTGCTAGAGAGGACACTGAAGCTTTCTTT.

The gene calls are TRBV7-9 and TRBJ1-1; D not certain. V was clipped by 2 bases and J by 5 bases, with 12 bases between them. The CDR3 extends over 14 amino acids. Germline V gene lookup returns CDR1 SEHNR and CDR2 FQNEAQ (reference sequence). The CDR3 here is CASSLSLARTEAFF. The CDR3 bases are TGTGCCAGCAGCTTAAGCTTAGCTAGGACTGAAGCTTTCTTT.

This chain connects TRBV6-2 or TRBV6-3 to TRBJ2-1; tentatively, D is TRBD1 or TRBD2 (5 bases each). Germline lookup yields CDR1 MNHEY and CDR2 SVGEGT. The CDR3 extends over 15 amino acids. Trimming removed 5 bases from V and 7 bases from J, with 18 bases in between. The CDR3 DNA sequence: TGTGCCAGCAGTCACGGGACCGGTGGGACGAATGAGCAGTTCTTC. This sequence encodes CASSHGTGGTNEQFF.

The chain couples TRBV7-3 to TRBJ2-1, with 11 bases identical to TRBD2. This CDR3 is built from 15 residues. With V trimmed by 3 bases and J by 3 bases, 1 base remained unmatched. The germline CDR1 and CDR2 sequences are SGHTA and FQGTGA. The CDR3 nucleotides read TGTGCCAGCAGCTTGGGACTAGCGGTCTACAATGAGCAGTTCTTC. Protein product: CASSLGLAVYNEQFF. Full variable domain (missing parts from reference TRBV7-3 and TRBJ2-1): GAGVSQTPSNKVTEKGKYVELRCDPISGHTALYWYRQSLGQGPEFLIYFQGTGAADDSGLPNDRFFAVRPEGSVSTLKIQRTERGDSAVYLCASSLGLAVYNEQFFGPGTRLTVL.

The chain links TRBV28 to TRBJ2-5; 7 nucleotides line up with TRBD1. Germline assignment: CDR1 MDHEN and CDR2 SYDVKM. The CDR3 spans 13 residues. V shed 5 bases, J shed 8 bases, and the junction held 8 bases outside the gene matches. Here the CDR3 reads CASSRTGLETQYF. CDR3 nucleotide sequence: TGTGCCAGCAGTCGGACAGGTTTGGAAACCCAGTACTTC.

The chain uses TRBV10-2 and TRBJ1-2; 9 nucleotides agree with TRBD1. Trimming at V came to 4 bases and at J to 0 bases, leaving 3 bases not matched to a gene. The CDR3 runs to 15 residues. Germline CDR1 WSHSY, CDR2 SAAADI. As DNA, the CDR3 is TGCGCCAGCAGTGGAGGACAGGGGACTAACTATGGCTACACCTTC. Translation: CASSGGQGTNYGYTF.

V gene TRBV11-3 combines with J gene TRBJ1-1; D unresolved. The V and J ends lost 1 base and 2 bases respectively, with 8 bases between them. The CDR3 consists of 14 residues. CDR1 and CDR2 (germline): SGHNT, YENEEA. The CDR3 here is CASSLGSGNTEAFF. The CDR3 DNA reads TGTGCCAGCAGCTTAGGGTCCGGAAACACTGAAGCTTTCTTT.

This clone was detected a few times. The chain employs TRBV28 and TRBJ1-2; D gene uncertain. Per germline, CDR1 MDHEN and CDR2 SYDVKM. This CDR3 has 13 amino acids. Trimming cost V 6 bases and J 2 bases, with 10 bases left between them. This CDR3 is CASRIDWNYGYTF. CDR3 nucleotides: TGTGCCAGCAGGATTGACTGGAACTATGGCTACACCTTC.